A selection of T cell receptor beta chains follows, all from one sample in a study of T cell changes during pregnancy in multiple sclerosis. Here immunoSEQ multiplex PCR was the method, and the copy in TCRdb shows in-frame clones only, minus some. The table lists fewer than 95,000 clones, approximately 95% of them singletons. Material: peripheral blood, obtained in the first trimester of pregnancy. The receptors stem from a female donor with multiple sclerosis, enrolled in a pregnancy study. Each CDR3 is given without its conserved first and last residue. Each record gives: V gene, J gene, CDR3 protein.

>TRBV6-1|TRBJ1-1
ASLNKNTEAF
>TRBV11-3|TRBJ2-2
ASSALMNTGELF
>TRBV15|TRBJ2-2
ATSRVGGGELF
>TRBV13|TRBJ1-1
ASSLGRTEAF
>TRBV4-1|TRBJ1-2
ASSQDSGANYGYT
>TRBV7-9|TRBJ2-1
AEGSGGYNEQF
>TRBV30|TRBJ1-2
AWSGDRGGGYT
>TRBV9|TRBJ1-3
ASSVTPTADSGNTIY
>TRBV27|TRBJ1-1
ASSQGGKAF
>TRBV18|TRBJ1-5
ASSPDRAQPQH
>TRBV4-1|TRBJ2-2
ASSRGTGELF
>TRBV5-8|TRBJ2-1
ASSLGRGGATYNEQF
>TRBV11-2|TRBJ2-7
ASGRDSHYEQY
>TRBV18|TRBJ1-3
AGSPFGDILSGNTIY
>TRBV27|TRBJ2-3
ASSLGSGRYADTQY
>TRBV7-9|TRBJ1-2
ASSLATGVGYT
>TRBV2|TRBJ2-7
ASRTGTYEQY